This is a list of T cell receptor beta chains from one sample in a study of blood T cell repertoires in COVID-19. Clones were sequenced by immunoSEQ multiplex PCR, and TCRdb holds only the in-frame ones, with some missing. The table includes over 350,000 clones, 85% to 90% detected once. Sequencing input: peripheral blood. The receptors were sampled from a woman in her twenties or thirties with acute or convalescent COVID-19. Each CDR3 is given with its conserved first and last residue.

TRBV19	13	TRBJ1-6	CASRDRGGSPLHF
TRBV12-3/TRBV12-4	13	TRBJ1-5	CASSRQGNQPQHF
TRBV18	14	TRBJ2-3	CASSWDTSTDTQYF
TRBV27	15	TRBJ1-1	CASSFRIPQNTEAFF
TRBV6-4	12	TRBJ1-2	CASLQGGYGYTF
TRBV5-4	14	TRBJ2-7	CASSLGQFSYEQYF
TRBV6-5	15	TRBJ2-7	CASKSGEGFAYEQYF
TRBV7-2	16	TRBJ2-7	CASSPPGTSGRYEQYF
TRBV27	15	TRBJ2-2	CASRTGDRVIGELFF
TRBV10-2	15	TRBJ2-7	CASSALTSGSYEQYF
TRBV6-6	15	TRBJ2-1	CASSPASGGRNEQFF
TRBV6-2/TRBV6-3	15	TRBJ2-1	CASSLGNRGRDEQFF
TRBV29-1	13	TRBJ1-1	CSVTQGMNTEAFF
TRBV19	13	TRBJ1-1	CASRHDMNTEAFF
TRBV20-1	11	TRBJ1-6	CSAKAGSPLHF
TRBV18	14	TRBJ2-3	CASSPGGPGDTQYF
TRBV10-3	16	TRBJ1-2	CAISESNAGSSFRYTF
TRBV7-9	12	TRBJ2-7	CASSSGQGQQYF
TRBV5-8	15	TRBJ2-2	CASSFALTGPGELFF
TRBV14	18	TRBJ2-2	CASSQTGEDFWNTGELFF
TRBV28	14	TRBJ2-1	CASSMDRPYNEQFF
TRBV11-3	12	TRBJ2-7	CASSSNSYEQYF
TRBV5-8	15	TRBJ1-6	CASSLIGQKNSPLHF
TRBV24-1	16	TRBJ2-3	CATSDTDREFRDTQYF
TRBV6-5	13	TRBJ2-7	CASLDQNSYEQYF
TRBV28	16	TRBJ1-1	CASRRGTGGARTEAFF
TRBV7-8	11	TRBJ1-2	CASRDPSGYTF
TRBV18	15	TRBJ2-7	CASSQAGDRPQEQYF
TRBV3-1/TRBV3-2	16	TRBJ2-5	CASSQDLAGGWETQYF
TRBV28	13	TRBJ2-3	CASSAITAGTQYF